The present T cell receptor (beta chain) was sequenced within a study of T cell repertoires in aging, cancer and after chemotherapy. TCR beta rearrangements were amplified from peripheral blood genomic DNA. From germline, CDR1 is SGHTA and CDR2 FQGNSA. V shed 5 bases and J shed 3 bases, with 10 bases lying between them. This CDR3 has 13 residues. TRB rearrangements spanning V, D and J were amplified using mixed TRB-A/B primers. TCRdb re-analysed the multiplex PCR reads in MiXCR, keeping a single row per CDR3 protein. The repertoire consists of 9,500 to 11,000 distinct CDR3 sequences, with about 45% occurring once and the leading ten covering 7% to 9.5%.

This TCR was sampled from a human donor in good health. The V call is TRBV7-2, the J call TRBJ1-2, with D hard to call. Input material: blood. CDR3: CASSTVFDYGYTF. DNA for the CDR3: TGTGCCAGCAGCACCGTCTTTGACTATGGCTACACCTTC. The full variable domain, with the rest looked up from reference TRBV7-2 and TRBJ1-2, is GAGVSQSPSNKVTEKGKDVELRCDPISGHTALYWYRQSLGQGLEFLIYFQGNSAPDKSGLPSDRFSAERTGGSVSTLTIQRTQQEDSAVYLCASSTVFDYGYTFGSGTRLTVV.